The source of this T cell receptor beta chain is a study of CD8 T cells in ankylosing spondylitis. The CDR3 has 15 amino acids. V was pared by 1 base and J by 2 bases, with 12 bases between. Germline CDR1 SGHRS, CDR2 YFSETQ. Study conclusions and caveats: Characteristic of ankylosing spondylitis blood, it appeared, was a TCR beta motif comprising several highly homologous variants. CD8+ by phenotype, disease-linked clones were relatively rare in peripheral blood. Earlier work had already found some motif variants in reactive arthritis synovial fluid and blood.

Quantitative 5'-RACE was performed with molecular barcodes, and it yielded the TCR beta libraries. Each CDR3 protein is one row after TCRdb ran MiXCR on the 5' RACE reads. Altogether roughly 700,000 distinct CDR3 sequences are present, 19% being singletons, with the ten largest covering under 20%. Comments on this clonotype: The target antigen is unknown.

The clonotype was recovered from a male donor with ankylosing spondylitis. The chain recombines TRBV5-1 with TRBJ1-2; no firm D call. Specimen: blood, either unsorted or a sorted T cell fraction (not recorded which). Here the CDR3 DNA reads TGCGCCAGCAGCTTGAGCGGATATGGGAACTATGGCTACACCTTC. The encoded protein is CASSLSGYGNYGYTF.